Included here is one T cell receptor (beta chain) sequence, with context. The antigen is not known. The data were taken from a study of T cell repertoires in cytomegalovirus infection. Looking at the study overall: Public TCR beta signatures indicated both CMV infection and matching HLA type. Broader study findings: The study found HLA-C-restricted CMV-specific TCR beta clonotypes dominating the ex vivo response. Cumulative frequency of public TCR beta families picked out carriers of CMV plus the relevant HLA.

The germline V and J ends were trimmed by 3 bases and 5 bases, with 20 bases remaining between them. There are 16 residues in the CDR3. The germline V gene encodes CDR1 SGHKS and CDR2 YYEKEE (reference sequence). TCRdb reprocessed the reads with MiXCR, giving one entry per CDR3 protein. This sample has a few hundred thousand distinct CDR3 sequences, with over 15% found just once. This chain links TRBV5-5 with TRBJ2-5; D perhaps matches TRBD1 (6 bases). Sequencing used CD8+ T cells from PBMCs. The TCR comes from a human donor in good health (CMV status not recorded). Some clones in this sample may be carry-over from other donors' samples. CDR3 bases: TGTGCCAGCAGCTACCCGGGACAACCTCGAGGGGAGACCCAGTACTTC. As protein: CASSYPGQPRGETQYF.